These T cell receptor beta chains were read from a single sample in a study of blood T cells in healthy people across ages. One entry per CDR3 protein, called by TCRdb with MiXCR from the 5' RACE reads. There are fewer than 1,200,000 distinct CDR3 sequences in the sample; roughly 24% occur only once, and less than 0.75% lies in the top ten. This sample also belongs to another study, concerning T cells of mothers and their children.

Sequences were obtained from blood. These receptors all come from a girl aged 2-10 years in good health. CDR3s include the opening cysteine and the closing phenylalanine or tryptophan. D genes are given only for firm matches. A clone size is listed for some rows: how often the clone was seen (once, few, many), or a class if it is expanded.

d_call cdr3_length j_call v_call clone_size cdr3_nt cdr3_aa
TRBD1 15 TRBJ2-7 TRBV6-2/TRBV6-3 few TGTGCCAGCAGGGCTTTGACGGGACAGACCTACGAGCAGTACTTC CASRALTGQTYEQYF
. 15 TRBJ1-4 TRBV15 . TGTGCCACCAGCAGAGTGCGGGGAACTAATGAAAAACTGTTTTTT CATSRVRGTNEKLFF
TRBD2 19 TRBJ2-2 TRBV27 . TGTGCCAGCAGTTCCCTATTCGGACTAGCGGGGGGACTTACCGGGGAGCTGTTTTTT CASSSLFGLAGGLTGELFF
. 17 TRBJ1-2 TRBV20-1 . TGCAGTGCTCCCGTTCCGGGACATGTTAGTTTGGTCTATGGCTACACCTTC CSAPVPGHVSLVYGYTF
. 13 TRBJ1-6 TRBV20-1 . TGCAGTGCTAGAGGGACAGCAATTTCACCCCTCCACTTT CSARGTAISPLHF
TRBD2 15 TRBJ2-1 TRBV7-8 few TGTGCCAGCAGCTCGACTAGCGGCTTTTACAATGAGCAGTTCTTC CASSSTSGFYNEQFF
. 11 TRBJ2-1 TRBV20-1 . TGCAGTTCCCCTTCGCGGGCGGAGCAGTTCTTC CSSPSRAEQFF
TRBD2 15 TRBJ2-4 TRBV20-1 . TGCAGTGCTCAGAATAGCGGGAGAACGGGAAACATTCAGTACTTC CSAQNSGRTGNIQYF
TRBD2 15 TRBJ2-1 TRBV20-1 . TGCAGTGCTAGAGATCTGGGGGGGGCCTACAATGAGCAGTTCTTC CSARDLGGAYNEQFF
TRBD1 14 TRBJ1-4 TRBV4-1 . TGCGCCACCGGGACAGGGGTGACTAATGAAAAACTGTTTTTT CATGTGVTNEKLFF
TRBD2 14 TRBJ2-7 TRBV12-5 few TGTGCTAGTGGTCCGACTAGCGGGCTCTACGAGCAGTACTTC CASGPTSGLYEQYF